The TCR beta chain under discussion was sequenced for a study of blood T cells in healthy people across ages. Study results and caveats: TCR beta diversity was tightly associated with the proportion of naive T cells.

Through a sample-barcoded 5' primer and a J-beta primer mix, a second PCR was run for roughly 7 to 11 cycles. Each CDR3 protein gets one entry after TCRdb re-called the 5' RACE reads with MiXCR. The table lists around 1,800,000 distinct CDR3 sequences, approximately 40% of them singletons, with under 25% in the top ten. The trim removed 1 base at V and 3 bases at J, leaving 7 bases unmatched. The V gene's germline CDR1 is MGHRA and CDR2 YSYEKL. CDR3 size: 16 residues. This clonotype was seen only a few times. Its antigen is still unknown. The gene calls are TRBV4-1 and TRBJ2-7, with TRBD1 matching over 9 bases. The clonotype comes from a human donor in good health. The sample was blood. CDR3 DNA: TGCGCCAGCAGCCAAGCCTGGGGACAGGGTATCTACGAGCAGTACTTC. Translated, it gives CASSQAWGQGIYEQYF.